The 9 T cell receptor beta chains presented below share a single source sample, sequenced in a study of T cell repertoires in cytomegalovirus infection. A single record per CDR3 protein comes from TCRdb applying MiXCR to the reads. The sample has some 120,000 distinct CDR3 sequences; around 32% are singletons. These receptors' antigens are unknown. The material sequenced was CD8+ T cells from cultured PBMCs, taken from culture after CMV antigen stimulation. These receptors all come from a human donor in good health (CMV status not recorded). Some clones in this sample may be carry-over from other donors' samples.

Here the CDR3 DNA reads TGCGCCAGCAGCCAAGACAGGGCCCTTTCGCCTGGCTACACCTTC. This translates into CASSQDRALSPGYTF. This chain links TRBV4-3 with TRBJ1-2; a weak D match, TRBD1 (5 bases). Deletions cut 0 bases from V and 7 bases from J, with 15 bases between. In germline, CDR1 is LGHNA, CDR2 YSLEER. CDR3 length: 15 amino acids.

This clonotype was counted a few times. The rearrangement uses TRBV4-1 and TRBJ2-1; D perhaps matches TRBD1 (6 bases). Per germline, CDR1 MGHRA and CDR2 YSYEKL. Trimming pared 3 bases from V and 2 bases from J, leaving 11 bases between. The CDR3 contains 15 residues. This chain's CDR3 is CASSQDSAPYNEQFF. The CDR3 DNA is TGCGCCAGCAGCCAGGACAGTGCGCCCTACAATGAGCAGTTCTTC.

The V gene is TRBV15, the J gene TRBJ2-7; TRBD1 is a possible D gene (6 bases). V lost 5 bases and J lost 0, with 17 bases in between. The CDR3 runs 16 residues. CDR1 is LNHNV, CDR2 YYDKDF, per germline (reference sequence). The CDR3 nucleotides read TGTGCCACCAGCCGGATTATAGGGACACTCTCCTACGAGCAGTACTTC. The encoded protein is CATSRIIGTLSYEQYF.

The chain couples TRBV20-1 to TRBJ1-6, with 11 bases that match TRBD1. The trim removed 3 bases at V and 7 bases at J, leaving 5 bases unmatched. CDR3 length: 15 residues. The germline CDR1 and CDR2 sequences are DFQATT and SNEGSKA (reference sequence). CDR3 protein: CSASVRTGGNSPLHF. The DNA for the CDR3 is TGCAGTGCTAGTGTCCGGACAGGGGGCAATTCACCCCTCCACTTT.

This clonotype was detected ten times or more. The V gene is TRBV4-3, the J gene TRBJ1-4; 8 bases map to TRBD1. CDR1 LGHNA and CDR2 YSLEER come from the germline V gene. V lost 2 bases, J lost 5 bases, and 10 bases stayed unmatched. This CDR3 is 17 amino acids long. The CDR3 protein is CASSQIQTGGLNEKLFF. DNA of the CDR3: TGCGCCAGCAGCCAAATACAAACAGGGGGACTCAATGAAAAACTGTTTTTT.

V and J are TRBV12-3 or TRBV12-4 and TRBJ1-4, with D possibly being TRBD1 (5 bases). The length of the CDR3 is 18 residues. The ends were cut back, 6 bases at V and 0 bases at J, with 20 bases in the middle. The CDR3 sequence is CASSHPRVPTSTNEKLFF. In DNA, the CDR3 is TGTGCCAGCAGCCATCCCAGGGTTCCTACTTCAACTAATGAAAAACTGTTTTTT.

Only a few counts were recorded for this clonotype. The J gene is TRBJ2-1, the V gene TRBV7-9, with D maybe TRBD2 (5 bases). The CDR3 is made up of 19 amino acids. Germline V lookup: CDR1 SEHNR, CDR2 FQNEAQ (reference sequence). The V end lost 5 bases, the J end lost 2 bases, and 25 bases lay between the germline ends. The CDR3 nucleotides are TGTGCCAGCAGCCAACCCCCAGCGGAGATACCTTCCGCCTACAATGAGCAGTTCTTC. As protein: CASSQPPAEIPSAYNEQFF.

The chain combines TRBV5-1 with TRBJ1-1; D might be TRBD1 (6 bases). This CDR3 is built from 14 residues. CDR1 and CDR2 (germline): SGHRS, YFSETQ. With 0 bases removed from V and 3 bases from J, the gap between germline ends came to 9 bases. The CDR3 loop is CASSLGTDHTEAFF. The CDR3 DNA follows: TGCGCCAGCAGCTTGGGGACAGACCACACTGAAGCTTTCTTT.

This chain connects TRBV7-4 to TRBJ2-7, with 8 bases matching TRBD2. The CDR3 spans 13 residues. J was trimmed by 7 bases and V by 4 bases; bases with no gene match: 6. Germline V lookup: CDR1 SGHVT, CDR2 SQSDAQ. CDR3 coding DNA: TGTGCCAGCAGCTCGGGGGGGGTCATGGAGCAGTACTTC. It is translated as CASSSGGVMEQYF.